Below, 11 T cell receptor beta chains from the same sample are listed, as sequenced in a study of CD8+ T cells in alopecia areata. TCR sequencing used cDNA made by reverse transcription of extracted RNA. Clones were read by immunoSEQ multiplex PCR, and TCRdb kept only the in-frame ones, dropping some. The sample holds approximately 280,000 clones; roughly 60% are singletons and the top ten take 1.8%. The treatment here: oral pan-JAK inhibitor, 5-10 mg twice daily. The input for sequencing was CD4+ T cells sorted from blood, taken at week 24, from a patient treated with tofacitinib. Source of these receptors: a human donor with alopecia areata.

This sequence joins TRBV29-1 and TRBJ1-2; D may be TRBD1 (6 bases). Germline CDR1 is SQVTM and CDR2 is ANQGSEA. The CDR3 has 12 amino acids. With 7 bases removed from V and 7 bases from J, the gap between germline ends came to 16 bases. Written as DNA, the CDR3 is TGCAGCGCTGAGGGGGGAGGGGGTGGCTACACCTTC. Residues: CSAEGGGGGYTF.

This clone was found a few times. Here the CDR3 reads CSVQSMVSGELFF. CDR3 DNA sequence: TGCAGCGTTCAGAGCATGGTTTCCGGGGAGCTGTTTTTT. The V gene is TRBV29-1, the J gene TRBJ2-2; D is ambiguous. CDR3 size: 13 residues. Germline-derived CDR1 and CDR2 are SQVTM and ANQGSEA. The germline V and J ends were trimmed by 5 bases and 6 bases, with 13 bases remaining between them.

The chain has TRBV19 and TRBJ2-5, with a possible D match to TRBD2 (6 bases). V was cut by 9 bases and J by 5 bases, with 16 bases left in between. The CDR3 covers 13 residues. From germline, CDR1 is LNHDA and CDR2 SQIVND (reference sequence). The CDR3 sequence: CASRETESETQYF. The DNA for the CDR3 is TGTGCCAGCCGGGAGACGGAGTCGGAGACCCAGTACTTC.

The chain uses TRBV30 and TRBJ1-2; D ambiguous. V was clipped by 7 bases and J by 10 bases, with 19 bases between them. Per germline, CDR1 GTSNPN and CDR2 SVGIG (reference sequence). The CDR3 is 12 residues long. Here the CDR3 DNA reads TGTGCCTCACAAGCGACCGTAACGGTCTACACCTTC. This codes for CASQATVTVYTF.

The gene calls are TRBV4-1 and TRBJ2-7; no reliable D call. Germline loops: CDR1 MGHRA, CDR2 YSYEKL. The V end was cut by 0 bases, the J end by 0 bases, with 6 bases between. The CDR3 is 14 residues long. The CDR3 region is CASSQDRTSYEQYF. In DNA, the CDR3 is TGCGCCAGCAGCCAAGATCGGACCTCCTACGAGCAGTACTTC.

This clone appeared a few times. Other DNA sequences in this sample translate to the same CDR3. Here the CDR3 DNA reads TGTGCCAGCAGCTTACGAAGCGAGCAGTACTTC. Residues: CASSLRSEQYF. V gene TRBV7-2 combines with J gene TRBJ2-7; D gene ambiguous. Germline V gives CDR1 SGHTA, CDR2 FQGNSA. The CDR3 extends over 11 amino acids. V dropped 2 bases and J dropped 6 bases, with 5 bases sitting between them.

The V and J genes are TRBV30 and TRBJ2-7; 9 nucleotides match TRBD1. V shed 5 bases and J 1 base; nucleotides not matched to a gene: 9. The V gene's germline CDR1 is GTSNPN and CDR2 SVGIG (reference sequence). The CDR3 has 15 residues. The CDR3 DNA is TGTGCCTGGTCCTCCCGGGACAGGGTATCCTACGAGCAGTACTTC. Translation: CAWSSRDRVSYEQYF. Together with reference TRBV30 and TRBJ2-7, the CDR3 gives the full variable domain: SQTIHQWPATLVQPVGSPLSLECTVEGTSNPNLYWYRQAAGRGLQLLFYSVGIGQISSEVPQNLSASRPQDRQFILSSKKLLLSDSGFYLCAWSSRDRVSYEQYFGPGTRLTVT.

J is TRBJ2-5 and V is TRBV2, with 8 bases identical to TRBD2. V was clipped by 6 bases and J by 4 bases; unmatched bases: 16. This CDR3 is 17 amino acids long. Germline V gives CDR1 SNHLY, CDR2 FYNNEI. CDR3 DNA sequence: TGTGCCAGCAGAAACCTAGCCGTGGGACTAGGGTTAGAGACCCAGTACTTC. Its protein is CASRNLAVGLGLETQYF.

The chain links TRBV6-1 to TRBJ1-2; D remains ambiguous. V lost 3 bases and J 6 bases, leaving 8 bases between the germline ends. The CDR3 length is 12 residues. From germline, CDR1 is MNHNS and CDR2 SASEGT. The CDR3 sequence is CASSDPLHGYTF. The CDR3 DNA is TGTGCCAGCAGTGACCCTCTGCATGGCTACACCTTC.

V and J are TRBV30 and TRBJ2-4, with D maybe TRBD2 (6 bases). The CDR3 extends over 13 amino acids. V was pared by 0 bases and J by 7 bases, with 10 bases between. CDR1 GTSNPN and CDR2 SVGIG come from the germline V gene (reference sequence). The CDR3 DNA sequence: TGTGCCTGGAGTGTTTCGGGGGTCAACATTCAGTACTTC. It translates to CAWSVSGVNIQYF.

The chain joins TRBV2 to TRBJ1-6; D not certain. The germline V gene encodes CDR1 SNHLY and CDR2 FYNNEI. CDR3 length: 15 residues. The V gene lost 7 bases and the J gene lost 7 bases, with 17 bases spanning the gap. The CDR3 nucleotides are TGTGCCAGCATCCCGTCAACTCAACCGAATTCACCCCTCCACTTT. It translates to CASIPSTQPNSPLHF.